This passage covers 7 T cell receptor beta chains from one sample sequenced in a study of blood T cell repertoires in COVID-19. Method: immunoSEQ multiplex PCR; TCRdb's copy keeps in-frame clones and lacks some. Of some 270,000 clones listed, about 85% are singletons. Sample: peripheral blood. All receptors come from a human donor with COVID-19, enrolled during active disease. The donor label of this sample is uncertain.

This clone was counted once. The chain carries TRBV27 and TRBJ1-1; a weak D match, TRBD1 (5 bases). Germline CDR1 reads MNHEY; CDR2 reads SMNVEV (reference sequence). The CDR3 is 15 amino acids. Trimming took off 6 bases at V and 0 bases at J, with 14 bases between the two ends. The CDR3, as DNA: TGTGCCAGCAGCCGATCCACAGGAGTGAACACTGAAGCTTTCTTT. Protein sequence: CASSRSTGVNTEAFF.

For the CDR3, the DNA is TGTGCCAGCAGTGTCGTCTACGAGCAGTACTTC. Translated, it gives CASSVVYEQYF. The chain recombines TRBV12-3 or TRBV12-4 with TRBJ2-7, with D unresolved. V was clipped by 5 bases and J by 3 bases, with 5 bases between them. The CDR3 is made up of 11 amino acids.

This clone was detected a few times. The CDR3 here is CASSQNRGNQPQHF. CDR3 DNA: TGTGCCAGCAGCCAAAACAGGGGCAATCAGCCCCAGCATTTT. The rearrangement uses TRBV4-2 and TRBJ1-5; TRBD1 might be the D (6 bases). Germline CDR1 LGHNA, CDR2 YNFKEQ. The CDR3 covers 14 residues. The germline V and J ends were trimmed by 2 bases and 2 bases, with 7 bases remaining between them.

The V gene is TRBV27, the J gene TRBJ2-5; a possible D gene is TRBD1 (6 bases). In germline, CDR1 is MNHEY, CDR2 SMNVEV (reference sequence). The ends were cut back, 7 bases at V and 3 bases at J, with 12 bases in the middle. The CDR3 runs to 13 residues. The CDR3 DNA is TGTGCCAGCACCCTCAAGGGGGAAGAGACCCAGTACTTC. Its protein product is CASTLKGEETQYF.

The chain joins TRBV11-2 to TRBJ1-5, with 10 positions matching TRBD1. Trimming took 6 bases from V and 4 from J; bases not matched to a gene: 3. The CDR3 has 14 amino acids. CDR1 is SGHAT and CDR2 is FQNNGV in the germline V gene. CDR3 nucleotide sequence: TGTGCCAGCAGGCGGGACAGGGGTAATCAGCCCCAGCATTTT. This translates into CASRRDRGNQPQHF.

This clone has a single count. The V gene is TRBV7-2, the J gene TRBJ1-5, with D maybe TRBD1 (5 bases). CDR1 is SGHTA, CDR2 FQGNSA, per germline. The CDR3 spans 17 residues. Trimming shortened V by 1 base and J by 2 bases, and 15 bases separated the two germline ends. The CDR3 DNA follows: TGTGCCAGCAGCTTAGATACCGGGGGGGGAGGCAATCAGCCCCAGCATTTT. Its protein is CASSLDTGGGGNQPQHF.

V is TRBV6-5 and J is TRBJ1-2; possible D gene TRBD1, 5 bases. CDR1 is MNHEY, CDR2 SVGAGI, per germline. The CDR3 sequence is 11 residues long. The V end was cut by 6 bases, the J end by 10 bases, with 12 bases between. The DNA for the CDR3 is TGTGCCAGCAGGTCCGACAGTTACTACACCTTC. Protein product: CASRSDSYYTF.